Reported below is one T cell receptor beta chain. Its antigen is unidentified. These data belong to a study of monozygotic twins with inflammatory bowel disease. Study observations and caveats: In patient repertoires, differing immunosuppressive treatments may have added some variability. Individual T cell subtypes were not distinguishable.

TCRdb reworked the 5' RACE reads into one entry per CDR3 protein, no DNA. Across 300,000 to 350,000 distinct CDR3 sequences, the top ten clones capture around 2% of the sample. The clonotype originates from a human donor with ulcerative colitis or Crohn's disease, or a healthy co-twin of an affected twin (not recorded which). The sample was blood.

The CDR3 loop is CASSLQRSYEQYF. The V call is TRBV5-6, the J call TRBJ2-7. The CDR3 length is 13 residues. CDR1 and CDR2 from the germline V gene are SGHDT and YYEEEE. Using reference TRBV5-6 and TRBJ2-7 for the parts outside the CDR3, the full variable domain is DAGVTQSPTHLIKTRGQQVTLRCSPKSGHDTVSWYQQALGQGPQFIFQYYEEEERQRGNFPDRFSGHQFPNYSSELNVNALLLGDSALYLCASSLQRSYEQYFGPGTRLTVT.